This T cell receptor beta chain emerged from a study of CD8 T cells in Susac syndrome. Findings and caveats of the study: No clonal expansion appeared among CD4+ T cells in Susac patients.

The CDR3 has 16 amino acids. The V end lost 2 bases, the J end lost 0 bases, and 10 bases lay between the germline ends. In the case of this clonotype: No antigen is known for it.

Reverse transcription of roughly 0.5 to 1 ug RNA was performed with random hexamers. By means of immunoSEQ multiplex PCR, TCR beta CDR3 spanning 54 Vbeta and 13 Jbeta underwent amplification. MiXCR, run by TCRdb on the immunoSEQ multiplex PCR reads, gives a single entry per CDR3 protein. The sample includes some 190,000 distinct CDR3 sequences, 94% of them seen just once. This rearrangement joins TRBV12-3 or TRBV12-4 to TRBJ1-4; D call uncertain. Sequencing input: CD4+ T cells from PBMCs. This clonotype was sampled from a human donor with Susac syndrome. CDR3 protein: CASSLMAGATNEKLFF. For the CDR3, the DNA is TGTGCCAGCAGTTTAATGGCAGGCGCAACTAATGAAAAACTGTTTTTT.